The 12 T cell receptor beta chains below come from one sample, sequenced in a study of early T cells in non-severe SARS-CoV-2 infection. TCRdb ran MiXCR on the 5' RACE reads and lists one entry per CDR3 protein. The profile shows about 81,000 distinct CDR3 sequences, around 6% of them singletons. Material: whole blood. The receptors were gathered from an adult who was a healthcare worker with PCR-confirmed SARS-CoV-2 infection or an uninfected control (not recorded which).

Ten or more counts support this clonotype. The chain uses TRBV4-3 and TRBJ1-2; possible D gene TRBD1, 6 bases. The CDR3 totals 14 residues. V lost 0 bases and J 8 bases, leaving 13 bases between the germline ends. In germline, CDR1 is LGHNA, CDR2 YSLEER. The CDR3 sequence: CASSQEGAGAGYTF. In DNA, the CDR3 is TGCGCCAGCAGCCAAGAAGGGGCAGGGGCCGGCTACACCTTC.

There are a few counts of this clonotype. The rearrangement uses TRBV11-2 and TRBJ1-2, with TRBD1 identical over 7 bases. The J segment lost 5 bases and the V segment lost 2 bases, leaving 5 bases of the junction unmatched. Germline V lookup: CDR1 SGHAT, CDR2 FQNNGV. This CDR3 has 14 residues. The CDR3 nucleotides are TGTGCCAGCAGCTTATTAGGACAGGAGTATGGCTACACCTTC. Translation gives CASSLLGQEYGYTF.

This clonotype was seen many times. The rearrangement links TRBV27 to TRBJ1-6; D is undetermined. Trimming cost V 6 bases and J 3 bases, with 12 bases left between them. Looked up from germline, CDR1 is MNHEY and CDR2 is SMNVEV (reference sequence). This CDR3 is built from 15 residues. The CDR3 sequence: CASSLGSNYNSPLHF. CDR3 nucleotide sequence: TGTGCCAGCAGCCTAGGGAGTAACTATAATTCACCCCTCCACTTT.

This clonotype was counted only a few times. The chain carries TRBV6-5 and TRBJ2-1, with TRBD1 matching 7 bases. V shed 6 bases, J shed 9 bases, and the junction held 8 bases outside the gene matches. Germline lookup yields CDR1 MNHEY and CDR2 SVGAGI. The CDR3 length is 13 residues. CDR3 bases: TGTGCCAGCAGCCTAGAGTACAGGGGTGAGCAGTTCTTC. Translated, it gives CASSLEYRGEQFF.

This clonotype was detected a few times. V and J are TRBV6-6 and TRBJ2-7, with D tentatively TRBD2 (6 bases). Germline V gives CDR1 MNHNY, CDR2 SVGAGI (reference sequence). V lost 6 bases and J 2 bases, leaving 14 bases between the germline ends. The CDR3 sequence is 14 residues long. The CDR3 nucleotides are TGTGCCAGCAGAAAGGACTACTATCCCTACGAGCAGTACTTC. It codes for CASRKDYYPYEQYF.

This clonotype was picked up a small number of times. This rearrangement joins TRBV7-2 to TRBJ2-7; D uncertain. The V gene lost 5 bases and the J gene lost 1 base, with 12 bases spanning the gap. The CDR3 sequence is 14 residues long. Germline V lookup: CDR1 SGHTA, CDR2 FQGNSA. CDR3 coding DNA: TGTGCCAGCAGCCCACGGCGGTCTTCCTACGAGCAGTACTTC. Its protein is CASSPRRSSYEQYF.

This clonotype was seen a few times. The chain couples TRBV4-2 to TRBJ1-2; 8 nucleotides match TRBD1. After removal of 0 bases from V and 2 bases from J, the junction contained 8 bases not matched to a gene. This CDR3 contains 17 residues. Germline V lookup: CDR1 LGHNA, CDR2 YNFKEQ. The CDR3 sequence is CASSQDLAGQVNYGYTF. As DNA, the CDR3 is TGTGCCAGCAGCCAAGATCTTGCGGGACAGGTGAACTATGGCTACACCTTC.

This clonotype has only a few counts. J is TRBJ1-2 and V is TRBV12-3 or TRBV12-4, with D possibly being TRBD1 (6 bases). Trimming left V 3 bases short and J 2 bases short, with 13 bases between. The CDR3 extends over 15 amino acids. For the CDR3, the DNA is TGTGCCAGCAGTTTCTCAGGCAGGGGCAACTATGGCTACACCTTC. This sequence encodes CASSFSGRGNYGYTF.

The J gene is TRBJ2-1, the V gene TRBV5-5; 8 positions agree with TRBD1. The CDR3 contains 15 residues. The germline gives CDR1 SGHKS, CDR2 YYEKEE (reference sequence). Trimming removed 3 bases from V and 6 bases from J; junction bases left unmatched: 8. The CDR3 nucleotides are TGTGCCAGCAGCTCACCCACTACAGGGGGCAATGAGCAGTTCTTC. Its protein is CASSSPTTGGNEQFF.

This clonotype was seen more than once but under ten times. The CDR3 DNA sequence: TGTGCCAGTAGTAAATATGCCGGGGACAGGGGGCACAATCAGCCCCAGCATTTT. Translated, it gives CASSKYAGDRGHNQPQHF. This chain joins TRBV19 and TRBJ1-5, with TRBD1 identical over 12 bases. CDR1 and CDR2 (germline): LNHDA, SQIVND (reference sequence). The ends lost 4 bases at V and 3 bases at J; junction bases unmatched: 10. This CDR3 is 18 amino acids long.

CDR3 amino acids: CASTPGGDQETQYF. The CDR3 DNA reads TGTGCCAGCACCCCGGGAGGGGATCAAGAGACCCAGTACTTC. The rearrangement links TRBV28 to TRBJ2-5; 8 bases align to TRBD2. The CDR3 has 14 residues. The germline CDR1 and CDR2 sequences are MDHEN and SYDVKM. V gave up 7 bases and J gave up 2 bases; unmatched junction bases: 6.

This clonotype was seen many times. CDR3: CASSGSGDTQYF. The CDR3 DNA reads TGTGCCAGTAGCGGGAGTGGTGATACGCAGTATTTT. The V call is TRBV19, the J call TRBJ2-3; D is possibly TRBD2 (6 bases). The CDR3 runs 12 residues. Deletions cut 6 bases from V and 6 bases from J, with 10 bases between. The V gene's germline CDR1 is LNHDA and CDR2 SQIVND (reference sequence).